The 32 T cell receptor beta chains reported below all come from one sample, sequenced in a study of shared clonotypes between healthy human individuals. Measured with immunoSEQ multiplex PCR; TCRdb has only the in-frame clones, and not every one. This sample has about 480,000 clones, with 70% to 80% found just once. Material: PBMCs. These receptors originate from a woman between 40 and 55 years old in good health. Some clones in this sample may be carry-over from other donors' samples.

The J gene is TRBJ1-2, the V gene TRBV5-1, with a possible D match to TRBD1 (6 bases). The length of the CDR3 is 14 residues. Germline CDR1 and CDR2: SGHRS and YFSETQ. V was clipped by 0 bases and J by 8 bases, with 14 bases between them. The CDR3, as DNA: TGCGCCAGCAGCTTGGCCCCACAGGGTGGGGGCTACACCTTC. This gives the protein CASSLAPQGGGYTF.

V gene TRBV19 combines with J gene TRBJ2-3, with D tentatively TRBD1 or TRBD2 (5 bases each). CDR3 length: 12 residues. The V gene lost 10 bases and the J gene lost 1 base, with 9 bases spanning the gap. CDR1 is LNHDA and CDR2 is SQIVND in the germline V gene (reference sequence). CDR3 protein: CATGRGTDTQYF. The DNA of the CDR3 is TGTGCCACGGGACGAGGCACAGATACGCAGTATTTT. Variable domain in full (rest from reference TRBV19 and TRBJ2-3): DGGITQSPKYLFRKEGQNVTLSCEQNLNHDAMYWYRQDPGQGLRLIYYSQIVNDFQKGDIAEGYSVSREKKESFPLTVTSAQKNPTAFYLCATGRGTDTQYFGPGTRLTVL.

V usage is TRBV6-1 and J usage is TRBJ2-7; no clear D. Deletions cut 0 bases from V and 1 base from J, with 7 bases between. This CDR3 is 14 amino acids long. CDR1 and CDR2 from the germline V gene are MNHNS and SASEGT. CDR3 DNA: TGTGCCAGCAGTGAAGCGGACCTATCCTACGAGCAGTACTTC. This sequence encodes CASSEADLSYEQYF.

In regard to this clone: The identical CDR3 is also encoded by other nucleotide sequences in the sample. This chain uses TRBV7-2 with TRBJ2-7, with 13 nucleotides matching TRBD2. The junction had 1 base not matched to a gene; V was cut back by 4 bases and J by 4 bases. This CDR3 has 14 amino acids. From germline, CDR1 is SGHTA and CDR2 FQGNSA. Here the CDR3 reads CASSSTSGRYEQYF. CDR3 nucleotide sequence: TGTGCCAGCAGCTCGACTAGCGGGAGGTACGAGCAGTACTTC.

The chain couples TRBV5-1 to TRBJ2-3; 9 bases fit TRBD1. The CDR3 totals 14 residues. With 7 bases clipped from V and 3 bases from J, the junction kept 6 bases outside the gene matches. Germline V gene lookup returns CDR1 SGHRS and CDR2 YFSETQ. The CDR3 DNA reads TGCGCCAGCCACGCGACAGGGGGGACAGATACGCAGTATTTT. It translates to CASHATGGTDTQYF.

This clone was recorded once. The V call is TRBV4-2, the J call TRBJ2-6, with 8 bases aligning to TRBD2. In germline, CDR1 is LGHNA, CDR2 YNFKEQ. There are 18 residues in the CDR3. Trimming took 3 bases from V and 0 from J; bases not matched to a gene: 7. The CDR3 loop reads CASSQTTGTSSGANVLTF. CDR3 nucleotides: TGTGCCAGCAGCCAGACGACCGGGACTAGCTCTGGGGCCAACGTCCTGACTTTC.

The chain has TRBV21-1 and TRBJ2-1; no check of the table's D call, TRBD1, against the DNA was made. TRBV21-1 counts as a pseudogene. The CDR3 totals 16 residues. In nucleotides, the CDR3 is TGTGCCAGCAGCAAAGTAGCCAGGGGGCCCTACAATGAGCAGTTCTTC. Protein sequence: CASSKVARGPYNEQFF.

The chain couples TRBV6-1 to TRBJ1-2; D ambiguous. The CDR3 has 12 residues. Trimming removed 3 bases from V and 3 bases from J, with 5 bases in between. Germline assignment: CDR1 MNHNS and CDR2 SASEGT. CDR3 residues: CASSENYYGYTF. The CDR3 region has the DNA TGTGCCAGCAGTGAGAATTACTATGGCTACACCTTC.

V is TRBV7-9 and J is TRBJ2-7; TRBD2 matches 10 bases. CDR3 size: 12 residues. Germline assignment: CDR1 SEHNR and CDR2 FQNEAQ (reference sequence). Losses at the gene ends were 5 bases for V and 6 bases for J; bases not matched to a gene: 1. CDR3 DNA: TGTGCCAGCAGCCGACTAGCGGGCGAGCAGTACTTC. Amino acids: CASSRLAGEQYF.

This chain joins TRBV7-3 and TRBJ2-2; D is undetermined. This CDR3 spans 11 amino acids. The germline V gene has CDR1 SGHTA and CDR2 FQGTGA. V was pared by 1 base and J by 8 bases, with 2 bases between. This CDR3 reads CASSLNGELFF. The CDR3, as DNA: TGTGCCAGCAGCTTAAATGGGGAGCTGTTTTTT.

This clone occurred once. The J gene is TRBJ1-4, the V gene TRBV28; perhaps TRBD1 as D (5 bases). Germline CDR1 and CDR2: MDHEN and SYDVKM. V dropped 5 bases and J dropped 8 bases, with 15 bases sitting between them. CDR3 length equals 14 residues. The CDR3 coding sequence is TGTGCCAGCAGTCGAGTGCAGGGTTGGGAAAAACTGTTTTTT. Translating gives CASSRVQGWEKLFF.

This chain joins TRBV4-2 and TRBJ1-6; TRBD1 aligns across 8 bases. Germline trimming cut 0 bases from V and 10 bases from J; bases unmatched to any gene: 5. The CDR3 loop spans 15 amino acids. The V gene's germline CDR1 is LGHNA and CDR2 YNFKEQ. CDR3 amino acids: CASSQDRGRGSPLHF. CDR3 nucleotide sequence: TGTGCCAGCAGCCAAGACAGGGGGCGGGGGTCACCCCTCCACTTT.

V is TRBV19 and J is TRBJ2-7, with TRBD1 as a possible D gene (6 bases). V lost 7 bases and J lost 4, with 17 bases in between. The germline CDR1 and CDR2 sequences are LNHDA and SQIVND (reference sequence). The CDR3 spans 14 residues. In DNA, the CDR3 is TGTGCCAGTAAGGGGCCAGGGGAGTCGTACGAGCAGTACTTC. Translating gives CASKGPGESYEQYF.

This chain connects TRBV2 to TRBJ1-5; tentative D call: TRBD1 (5 bases). The length of the CDR3 is 14 residues. Germline V gene data show CDR1 as SNHLY and CDR2 as FYNNEI. V was pared by 2 bases and J by 8 bases, with 13 bases between. The CDR3 sequence is CASSEMGVQEPQHF. CDR3 nucleotides: TGTGCCAGCAGTGAAATGGGGGTCCAGGAGCCCCAGCATTTT.

This sequence joins TRBV19 and TRBJ1-3; 7 bases align to TRBD1. Looked up from germline, CDR1 is LNHDA and CDR2 is SQIVND (reference sequence). J gave up 4 bases and V 7 bases, and 10 bases lay outside the gene matches. The CDR3 length is 15 residues. This chain's CDR3 is CASTQGQAPGNTIYF. For the CDR3, the DNA is TGTGCCAGTACGCAAGGACAGGCGCCGGGAAACACCATATATTTT.

This clone was seen only a few times. J is TRBJ2-6 and V is TRBV2; TRBD1 agrees at 7 bases. CDR1 is SNHLY and CDR2 is FYNNEI in the germline V gene. The CDR3 has 16 amino acids. The V segment lost 7 bases and the J segment 0 bases; nucleotides outside the gene matches: 6. The CDR3 DNA reads as TGTGCCAGCACTGGGGACAGTCGCTCTGGGGCCAACGTCCTGACTTTC. Protein product: CASTGDSRSGANVLTF. The full variable domain, completed using reference TRBV2 and TRBJ2-6, is EPEVTQTPSHQVTQMGQEVILRCVPISNHLYFYWYRQILGQKVEFLVSFYNNEISEKSEIFDDQFSVERPDGSNFTLKIRSTKLEDSAMYFCASTGDSRSGANVLTFGAGSRLTVL.

Turning to this clone: Different DNA sequences within this sample yield the same CDR3. This chain links TRBV28 with TRBJ2-2; D is possibly TRBD2 (6 bases). With 6 bases removed from V and 7 bases from J, the gap between germline ends came to 9 bases. This CDR3 spans 12 amino acids. From germline, CDR1 is MDHEN and CDR2 SYDVKM. CDR3 sequence: CASSRRGGELFF. In DNA, the CDR3 is TGTGCCAGCAGCCGGAGGGGCGGGGAGCTGTTTTTT.

V gene TRBV2 combines with J gene TRBJ2-5; 7 nucleotides agree with TRBD2. CDR1 and CDR2 (germline): SNHLY, FYNNEI. CDR3 length: 15 residues. The V gene end was trimmed by 4 bases and the J gene end by 4 bases; junction bases not matched to a gene: 9. CDR3 in amino acids: CASSVLRERGETQYF. The CDR3 nucleotides read TGTGCCAGCAGTGTTCTGCGGGAGAGGGGAGAGACCCAGTACTTC.

The CDR3: CASRRQGLGTEAFF. CDR3 coding DNA: TGTGCCAGCAGGAGACAGGGCCTAGGCACTGAAGCTTTCTTT. The chain employs TRBV28 and TRBJ1-1; 7 nucleotides line up with TRBD1. The ends lost 6 bases at V and 4 bases at J; junction bases unmatched: 8. Germline values: CDR1 MDHEN, CDR2 SYDVKM. There are 14 residues in the CDR3.

This chain connects TRBV7-3 to TRBJ2-5, with a possible D match to TRBD2 (5 bases). CDR3 size: 15 residues. Germline V gives CDR1 SGHTA, CDR2 FQGTGA. The V end was cut by 2 bases, the J end by 2 bases, with 12 bases between. Here the CDR3 DNA reads TGTGCCAGCAGCTTAGTCTCCGGGGTTCAAGAGACCCAGTACTTC. Amino acid sequence: CASSLVSGVQETQYF.

This clone was recorded once. The rearrangement uses TRBV5-1 and TRBJ2-7, with D perhaps matching TRBD2 (6 bases). This CDR3 spans 14 amino acids. With 3 bases removed from V and 3 bases from J, the gap between germline ends came to 13 bases. Germline CDR1 SGHRS, CDR2 YFSETQ. The CDR3 region is CASSSGTASYEQYF. The DNA for the CDR3 is TGCGCCAGCAGCTCCGGGACTGCAAGCTACGAGCAGTACTTC.

The CDR3 nucleotides read TGTGCCAGCAGCACGACACCGGGCATCGACGAGCAGTACTTC. It is translated as CASSTTPGIDEQYF. The gene calls are TRBV9 and TRBJ2-7; D gene ambiguous. The V gene's germline CDR1 is SGDLS and CDR2 YYNGEE. The CDR3 is made up of 14 amino acids. Trimming stripped 4 bases from V and 5 bases from J, with 16 bases between. Full variable domain (missing parts from reference TRBV9 and TRBJ2-7): DSGVTQTPKHLITATGQRVTLRCSPRSGDLSVYWYQQSLDQGLQFLIQYYNGEERAKGNILERFSAQQFPDLHSELNLSSLELGDSALYFCASSTTPGIDEQYFGPGTRLTVT.

The V gene is TRBV29-1, the J gene TRBJ1-1; 12 bases agree with TRBD1. J lost 4 bases, V lost 6 bases, and 3 bases had no gene match. This CDR3 comprises 13 residues. CDR1 SQVTM and CDR2 ANQGSEA come from the germline V gene. The CDR3 sequence: CSVGQGAVTEAFF. For the CDR3, the DNA is TGCAGCGTGGGACAGGGGGCGGTCACTGAAGCTTTCTTT.

This chain uses TRBV7-2 with TRBJ2-2, with D maybe TRBD2 (5 bases). Germline V gene lookup returns CDR1 SGHTA and CDR2 FQGNSA. The CDR3 spans 14 residues. Trimming pared 1 base from V and 5 bases from J, leaving 8 bases between. CDR3 in amino acids: CASSLDSDTGELFF. DNA of the CDR3: TGTGCCAGCAGCTTAGATAGCGATACCGGGGAGCTGTTTTTT.

The count of this clone is one. J is TRBJ1-2 and V is TRBV7-2, with D perhaps TRBD1 (6 bases). CDR1 is SGHTA and CDR2 is FQGNSA in the germline V gene. The V gene lost 1 base and the J gene lost 7 bases, with 13 bases spanning the gap. The CDR3 has 14 amino acids. DNA for the CDR3: TGTGCCAGCAGCTTAGGCGGACAGTACGGTGGCTACACCTTC. As protein: CASSLGGQYGGYTF.

The genes are TRBV27 and TRBJ2-7; 9 nucleotides agree with TRBD2. Germline V lookup: CDR1 MNHEY, CDR2 SMNVEV (reference sequence). J was trimmed by 2 bases and V by 1 base; bases with no gene match: 6. The CDR3 consists of 16 residues. In nucleotides, the CDR3 is TGTGCCAGCAGTTTATTTGCTAGCGGGAAACCCTACGAGCAGTACTTC. Amino acids: CASSLFASGKPYEQYF.

This chain joins TRBV19 and TRBJ2-1, with 8 bases identical to TRBD1. CDR3 length: 15 amino acids. Germline values: CDR1 LNHDA, CDR2 SQIVND (reference sequence). Trimming removed 5 bases from V and 4 bases from J; junction bases left unmatched: 7. CDR3 DNA sequence: TGTGCCAGTAGTCCAACAGGGGGGAATTACAATGAGCAGTTCTTC. The encoded protein is CASSPTGGNYNEQFF.

This clone was detected only once. The J gene is TRBJ2-1, the V gene TRBV4-1; TRBD2 agrees at 8 bases. Per germline, CDR1 MGHRA and CDR2 YSYEKL. Germline trimming cut 0 bases from V and 3 bases from J; bases unmatched to any gene: 4. CDR3 length: 16 residues. CDR3 sequence: CASSQEPGGVYNEQFF. CDR3 DNA sequence: TGCGCCAGCAGCCAAGAGCCCGGGGGGGTCTACAATGAGCAGTTCTTC.

The V and J genes are TRBV30 and TRBJ2-5; D gene ambiguous. The J call may be faulty, since TRBJ2-7 better matches the DNA end. There are 13 residues in the CDR3. CDR1 GTSNPN and CDR2 SVGIG come from the germline V gene (reference sequence). The CDR3 nucleotides are TGTGCCTGGTGCCCTAGGGCTCGGTACGAGCAGTACTTC. Its protein product is CAWCPRARYEQYF.

The CDR3 protein is CASSWVESGRAYYEQYF. The CDR3 DNA is TGTGCCAGCAGCTGGGTGGAAAGCGGGAGGGCCTATTACGAGCAGTACTTC. This chain uses TRBV7-2 with TRBJ2-7; TRBD2 matches at 10 bases. This CDR3 is built from 17 residues. CDR1 and CDR2 (germline): SGHTA, FQGNSA. The V and J ends lost 4 bases and 4 bases, in that order; junction bases with no gene match: 13.

V is TRBV19 and J is TRBJ2-1; 16 nucleotides agree with TRBD2. Looked up from germline, CDR1 is LNHDA and CDR2 is SQIVND (reference sequence). This CDR3 is built from 17 residues. The J segment lost 3 bases and the V segment lost 3 bases, leaving 2 bases of the junction unmatched. CDR3 coding DNA: TGTGCCAGTAGTATGGGACTAGCGGGAGGGGGCTACAATGAGCAGTTCTTC. As protein: CASSMGLAGGGYNEQFF.

The chain uses TRBV6-5 and TRBJ2-7, with 8 bases lining up with TRBD1. Germline V gene sequence: CDR1 MNHEY, CDR2 SVGAGI. CDR3 length equals 15 residues. With V trimmed by 2 bases and J by 3 bases, 6 bases remained unmatched. The CDR3 DNA is TGTGCCAGCAGTTACCATGTGACAGGGGTCTACGAGCAGTACTTC. Amino acid sequence: CASSYHVTGVYEQYF.